In this sample, the clone carrying this TCR beta chain turned up a few times. Genomic DNA per cell subset filled all wells of several immunoSEQ plates. Generated by immunoSEQ multiplex PCR, the TCRdb table keeps only in-frame clones and is missing some. Here the sample spans a few million clones, approximately 93% being singletons. The data belong to a study of shared clonotypes between healthy human individuals. Among the donors, all were Caucasian adults who lived in Nashville, Tennessee. Trimming took 4 bases from V and 1 from J, leaving 7 bases between them. Germline CDR1 is SGHTA and CDR2 is FQGTGA. The CDR3 sequence is 13 residues long.

V and J are TRBV7-3 and TRBJ1-1, with unresolved D. Input material: naive CD4+ T cells from PBMCs. Subset indicated: CD45RA+ positively selected. The clonotype comes from a man in his late teens or twenties in good health. Some clones in this sample may be carry-over from other donors' samples. The CDR3 loop is CASSSAPNTEAFF. For the CDR3, the DNA is TGTGCCAGCAGCTCGGCCCCGAACACTGAAGCTTTCTTT.